A selection of T cell receptor beta chains follows, all from one sample in a study of human T cells and chemical hapten exposure. Using its own MiXCR run on the RACE reads, TCRdb lists one record per CDR3 protein. The sample carries some 200,000 distinct CDR3 sequences, more than 25% recorded once. Sequencing used whole blood, obtained in connection with sensitization to the hapten diphenylcyclopropenone (DPC). The origin of the receptors is a woman in her twenties or thirties with alopecia areata. Some clones in this sample may be carry-over from other donors' samples. CDR3s include the opening cysteine and the closing phenylalanine or tryptophan. The D gene is left open where the match is weak. A clone size is listed for some rows: how often the clone was seen (once, few, many), or a class if it is expanded.

d_call: NA
v_call: TRBV13
clone_size: NA
j_call: TRBJ2-7
cdr3_aa: CASSFHYEQYF
cdr3_nt: TGTGCCAGCAGCTTCCACTACGAGCAGTACTTC

d_call: NA
v_call: TRBV5-1
clone_size: many
j_call: TRBJ1-6
cdr3_aa: CASSLGLDSPLHF
cdr3_nt: TGCGCCAGCAGCTTGGGACTCGATTCACCCCTCCACTTT

d_call: NA
v_call: TRBV3-1
clone_size: many
j_call: TRBJ2-2
cdr3_aa: CASSQDSWNTGELFF
cdr3_nt: TGTGCCAGCAGCCAAGATAGTTGGAACACCGGGGAGCTGTTTTTT

d_call: NA
v_call: TRBV11-3
clone_size: few
j_call: TRBJ2-1
cdr3_aa: CASRVWGENEQFF
cdr3_nt: TGTGCCAGCCGGGTTTGGGGGGAAAATGAGCAGTTCTTC

d_call: NA
v_call: TRBV7-2
clone_size: few
j_call: TRBJ2-6
cdr3_aa: CASSPGRVGSGANVLTF
cdr3_nt: TGTGCCAGCAGCCCCGGAAGGGTCGGGTCTGGGGCCAACGTCCTGACTTTC

d_call: NA
v_call: TRBV29-1
clone_size: few
j_call: TRBJ2-1
cdr3_aa: CSVESRVGHEQFF
cdr3_nt: TGCAGCGTTGAATCCAGGGTCGGTCACGAGCAGTTCTTC

d_call: TRBD2
v_call: TRBV10-3
clone_size: NA
j_call: TRBJ2-2
cdr3_aa: CAISERSGVMNTGELFF
cdr3_nt: TGTGCCATCAGTGAGAGGAGCGGGGTTATGAACACCGGGGAGCTGTTTTTT

d_call: TRBD2
v_call: TRBV9
clone_size: NA
j_call: TRBJ2-1
cdr3_aa: CASSVSAGGPQNEQFF
cdr3_nt: TGTGCCAGCAGCGTTTCAGCGGGAGGGCCTCAGAATGAGCAGTTCTTC

d_call: NA
v_call: TRBV9
clone_size: NA
j_call: TRBJ2-1
cdr3_aa: CASSVSLVSNEQFF
cdr3_nt: TGTGCCAGCAGCGTATCTCTAGTCTCTAATGAGCAGTTCTTC

d_call: NA
v_call: TRBV7-3
clone_size: many
j_call: TRBJ1-5
cdr3_aa: CASSLSRDQPQHF
cdr3_nt: TGTGCCAGCAGCTTATCCAGGGATCAGCCCCAGCATTTT

d_call: NA
v_call: TRBV5-1
clone_size: few
j_call: TRBJ2-3
cdr3_aa: CASRIEGLFTDTQYF
cdr3_nt: TGCGCCAGCAGGATTGAGGGACTGTTCACAGATACGCAGTATTTT

d_call: NA
v_call: TRBV10-3
clone_size: few
j_call: TRBJ2-7
cdr3_aa: CAISRTETTYEQYF
cdr3_nt: TGTGCCATCAGCCGGACAGAGACTACCTACGAGCAGTACTTC

d_call: TRBD1
v_call: TRBV12-3/TRBV12-4
clone_size: few
j_call: TRBJ1-4
cdr3_aa: CASSPDRGHEKLFF
cdr3_nt: TGTGCCAGCAGCCCGGACAGGGGGCATGAAAAACTGTTTTTT

d_call: NA
v_call: TRBV29-1
clone_size: many
j_call: TRBJ2-5
cdr3_aa: CSAYTGQETQYF
cdr3_nt: TGCAGCGCATATACAGGGCAAGAGACCCAGTACTTC

d_call: NA
v_call: TRBV4-2
clone_size: many
j_call: TRBJ1-4
cdr3_aa: CASSPQGNEKLFF
cdr3_nt: TGTGCCAGCAGCCCACAGGGCAATGAAAAACTGTTTTTT

d_call: TRBD1
v_call: TRBV12-3/TRBV12-4
clone_size: few
j_call: TRBJ1-3
cdr3_aa: CASSPRGSGNTIYF
cdr3_nt: TGTGCCAGCAGTCCCAGGGGGTCAGGAAACACCATATATTTT

d_call: NA
v_call: TRBV7-2
clone_size: NA
j_call: TRBJ2-5
cdr3_aa: CASSFPRQETQYF
cdr3_nt: TGTGCCAGCAGCTTTCCCCGACAAGAGACCCAGTACTTC

d_call: NA
v_call: TRBV28
clone_size: NA
j_call: TRBJ2-1
cdr3_aa: CASSTPSHNEQFF
cdr3_nt: TGTGCCAGCAGCACGCCCTCGCACAATGAGCAGTTCTTC

d_call: NA
v_call: TRBV2
clone_size: NA
j_call: TRBJ2-7
cdr3_aa: CASSEGTYQYEQYF
cdr3_nt: TGTGCCAGCAGTGAAGGGACATATCAATACGAGCAGTACTTC

d_call: NA
v_call: TRBV2
clone_size: few
j_call: TRBJ1-1
cdr3_aa: CASSDPEGNTEAFF
cdr3_nt: TGTGCCAGCAGTGATCCGGAGGGTAACACTGAAGCTTTCTTT

d_call: TRBD1
v_call: TRBV28
clone_size: NA
j_call: TRBJ1-6
cdr3_aa: CASLSLGQGYSPLHF
cdr3_nt: TGTGCCAGCCTCAGCTTAGGACAGGGGTATTCACCCCTCCACTTT

d_call: NA
v_call: TRBV5-5
clone_size: NA
j_call: TRBJ2-1
cdr3_aa: CASSLLSVNEQFF
cdr3_nt: TGTGCCAGCAGCTTATTATCGGTGAATGAGCAGTTCTTC

d_call: NA
v_call: TRBV2
clone_size: NA
j_call: TRBJ1-2
cdr3_aa: CASRGTRTVHGYTF
cdr3_nt: TGTGCCAGCAGGGGCACTCGGACAGTTCATGGCTACACCTTC

d_call: NA
v_call: TRBV20-1
clone_size: NA
j_call: TRBJ2-3
cdr3_aa: CSARGAGTDTQYF
cdr3_nt: TGCAGTGCTAGAGGGGCGGGGACAGATACGCAGTATTTT

d_call: NA
v_call: TRBV10-2
clone_size: NA
j_call: TRBJ1-2
cdr3_aa: CASRPGQTYGYTF
cdr3_nt: TGCGCCAGCAGGCCGGGACAAACCTATGGCTACACCTTC

d_call: TRBD1
v_call: TRBV28
clone_size: few
j_call: TRBJ1-1
cdr3_aa: CASSTGAFGAFF
cdr3_nt: TGTGCCAGCAGCACAGGGGCCTTCGGAGCTTTCTTT

d_call: NA
v_call: TRBV28
clone_size: NA
j_call: TRBJ2-7
cdr3_aa: CASSNIREQYF
cdr3_nt: TGTGCCAGCAGTAATATACGGGAGCAGTACTTC

d_call: NA
v_call: TRBV2
clone_size: NA
j_call: TRBJ2-3
cdr3_aa: CASSGPLDTVPPDTQYF
cdr3_nt: TGTGCCAGCAGTGGCCCCCTAGACACTGTCCCGCCAGATACGCAGTATTTT